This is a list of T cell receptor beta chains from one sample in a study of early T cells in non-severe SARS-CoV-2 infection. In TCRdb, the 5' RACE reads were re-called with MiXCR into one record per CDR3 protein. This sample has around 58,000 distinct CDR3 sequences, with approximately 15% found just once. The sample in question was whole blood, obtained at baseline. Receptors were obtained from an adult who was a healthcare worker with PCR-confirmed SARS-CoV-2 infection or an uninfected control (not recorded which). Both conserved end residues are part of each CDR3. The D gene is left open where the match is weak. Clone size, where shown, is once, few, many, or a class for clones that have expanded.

DNA: TGTGCCAGCAGCTTAGCTCAGGGATCTGGGGCCAACGTCCTGACTTTC
CDR3: CASSLAQGSGANVLTF
size: few
V: TRBV7-9
D: .
J: TRBJ2-6

DNA: TGCGCCAGCAGGGGAGACCGCAACTCTGGAAACACCATATATTTT
CDR3: CASRGDRNSGNTIYF
size: few
V: TRBV5-1
D: .
J: TRBJ1-3

DNA: TGCGCCAGCAGCCCGATTTCCGGGACAGGGGCAGAGACCCAGTACTTC
CDR3: CASSPISGTGAETQYF
size: .
V: TRBV5-1
D: TRBD1
J: TRBJ2-5

DNA: TGTGCCACCAGTGATTTCGGGGCTTTTGGGGCTTTCTTT
CDR3: CATSDFGAFGAFF
size: few
V: TRBV24-1
D: .
J: TRBJ1-1

DNA: TGTGCCAGCAGCACGCGGGGGCAGGGGTCCACAGATACGCAGTATTTT
CDR3: CASSTRGQGSTDTQYF
size: many
V: TRBV11-3
D: .
J: TRBJ2-3

DNA: TGTGCCAGCTCACCCTTAGGGGCCAACACTGAAGCTTTCTTT
CDR3: CASSPLGANTEAFF
size: few
V: TRBV18
D: .
J: TRBJ1-1

DNA: TGTGCCAGCAGCTTAGATGAGGGGGCAAGCGAGCAGTACTTC
CDR3: CASSLDEGASEQYF
size: few
V: TRBV7-8
D: TRBD1
J: TRBJ2-7

DNA: TGTGCCAGCAGCCTTTCAAATTCACCCCTCCACTTT
CDR3: CASSLSNSPLHF
size: few
V: TRBV7-9
D: .
J: TRBJ1-6

DNA: TGTGCCAGCAGTTTTATCCAGGGAATAGAGGAGGAGCAGTACTTC
CDR3: CASSFIQGIEEEQYF
size: many
V: TRBV28
D: .
J: TRBJ2-7

DNA: TGCGCCAGCAGCTTGGAGGCGGGAGGGCCCGGGGAGCTGTTTTTT
CDR3: CASSLEAGGPGELFF
size: few
V: TRBV5-1
D: TRBD2
J: TRBJ2-2

DNA: TGTGCCAGCAGGCCGCGAACCGGGACAGGGGCCTACGAGCAGTACTTC
CDR3: CASRPRTGTGAYEQYF
size: .
V: TRBV12-3/TRBV12-4
D: TRBD1
J: TRBJ2-7

DNA: TGTGCCAGCAGTCGAGTAACAGATACGCAGTATTTT
CDR3: CASSRVTDTQYF
size: few
V: TRBV6-4
D: .
J: TRBJ2-3

DNA: TGTGCCAGCAGCCGGGACAGGGGTCCCTACGAGCAGTACTTC
CDR3: CASSRDRGPYEQYF
size: .
V: TRBV7-9
D: TRBD1
J: TRBJ2-7

DNA: TGCAGCGTAAAACCCACGGGGACAGTCCTTGTTCTCTCCTACGAGCAGTACTTC
CDR3: CSVKPTGTVLVLSYEQYF
size: many
V: TRBV29-1
D: TRBD1
J: TRBJ2-7

DNA: TGTGCCAGCAGCTCGCAGGGGTCAATCTCTGGAAACACCATATATTTT
CDR3: CASSSQGSISGNTIYF
size: few
V: TRBV11-2
D: .
J: TRBJ1-3

DNA: TGTGCCAGTAGTACAGACAGGGGGCAGGGCACTGAAGCTTTCTTT
CDR3: CASSTDRGQGTEAFF
size: many
V: TRBV19
D: TRBD1
J: TRBJ1-1

DNA: TGTGCCAGCAGCACCGGGGCTTATACGCAGTATTTT
CDR3: CASSTGAYTQYF
size: few
V: TRBV5-6
D: .
J: TRBJ2-3

DNA: TGTGCCAGCAGCCGAGCTCGGGAGCAGTACTTC
CDR3: CASSRAREQYF
size: few
V: TRBV28
D: .
J: TRBJ2-7

DNA: TGTGCCAGCAGCTTACGAGGTCTAGCGGGAACAGATACGCAGTATTTT
CDR3: CASSLRGLAGTDTQYF
size: .
V: TRBV11-2
D: TRBD2
J: TRBJ2-3

DNA: TGTGCCAGCAGCTTAGAAGGGACAGACTCTGGGGCCAACGTCCTGACTTTC
CDR3: CASSLEGTDSGANVLTF
size: few
V: TRBV7-6
D: TRBD1
J: TRBJ2-6

DNA: TGTGCCAGCAGCTTAGATCACGGGGAACAAGCTTTCTTT
CDR3: CASSLDHGEQAFF
size: many
V: TRBV11-2
D: .
J: TRBJ1-1

DNA: TGTGCCACCAGTGATTCCCGACAGGGGGCTCATTCACCCCTCCACTTT
CDR3: CATSDSRQGAHSPLHF
size: many
V: TRBV24-1
D: TRBD1
J: TRBJ1-6

DNA: TGTGCCAGCAGCTTTTCGTCCGATGTGGGGGCTTTCTTT
CDR3: CASSFSSDVGAFF
size: few
V: TRBV5-5
D: .
J: TRBJ1-1

DNA: TGTGCCAGCTCACTACCCGCGGAGCGTGTCGGGGAGCTGTTTTTT
CDR3: CASSLPAERVGELFF
size: few
V: TRBV18
D: .
J: TRBJ2-2

DNA: TGTGCCAGCAGTTTATGGCCCCGGGATGACGGCAAAAACATTCAGTACTTC
CDR3: CASSLWPRDDGKNIQYF
size: .
V: TRBV28
D: .
J: TRBJ2-4

DNA: TGTGCCAGCAGCCCTGGAGGGACAGAATCCTACGAGCAGTACTTC
CDR3: CASSPGGTESYEQYF
size: .
V: TRBV28
D: .
J: TRBJ2-7

DNA: TGTGCCAGCAGCTCAATATTTCTGACAGGCCCTAGCACAGATACGCAGTATTTT
CDR3: CASSSIFLTGPSTDTQYF
size: few
V: TRBV3-1
D: .
J: TRBJ2-3

DNA: TGTGCCAGCAGCTCCAGGACAGGGCGAGAGACCCAGTACTTC
CDR3: CASSSRTGRETQYF
size: .
V: TRBV11-2
D: TRBD1
J: TRBJ2-5